Below are 18 T cell receptor beta chains sequenced from a single sample in a study of shared clonotypes between healthy human individuals. Only in-frame clones appear in the TCRdb table, and some are missing; sequencing was by immunoSEQ multiplex PCR. Among about 1.5 million clones, nearly 99% were seen once, and the ten largest hold about 0.45%. Material for sequencing was naive CD4+ T cells sorted from blood. Subset in this sample: CD45RA+ positively selected. The receptors here all came from a man aged 25 to 40 in good health.

V and J are TRBV5-4 and TRBJ2-5, with TRBD2 as a possible D gene (5 bases). V was cut by 1 base and J by 0 bases, with 16 bases left in between. Germline V CDR1 and CDR2: SGHNT, YYREEE (reference sequence). The length of the CDR3 is 17 residues. CDR3 sequence: CASSLYIGGQYQETQYF. CDR3 bases: TGTGCCAGCAGCTTGTATATTGGCGGGCAGTACCAAGAGACCCAGTACTTC.

For the CDR3, the DNA is TGTGCCAGCAGCTTAGAGACAGCCCTCCCCTTCAATGAGCAGTTCTTC. Translating gives CASSLETALPFNEQFF. The genes are TRBV7-2 and TRBJ2-1, with a possible D match to TRBD1 (5 bases). Trimming removed 1 base at V and 6 bases at J, with 16 bases between. The CDR3 loop spans 16 amino acids. Germline V CDR1 and CDR2: SGHTA, FQGNSA.

V gene TRBV19 combines with J gene TRBJ1-5, with TRBD1 identical over 7 bases. The CDR3 loop spans 15 amino acids. Unmatched junction bases numbered 7, after V lost 5 bases and J lost 3 bases. The germline V gene has CDR1 LNHDA and CDR2 SQIVND (reference sequence). CDR3 region: CASSPKDRLNQPQHF. CDR3 in DNA: TGTGCCAGTAGTCCCAAGGACAGGCTCAATCAGCCCCAGCATTTT.

The rearrangement joins TRBV15 to TRBJ1-4; unclear D gene. Between the trimmed V and J ends, which lost 0 bases and 0 bases, there was a span of 8 bases. CDR3 length: 16 amino acids. Germline CDR1 and CDR2: LNHNV and YYDKDF (reference sequence). The CDR3 loop reads CATSRDGTTTNEKLFF. The CDR3 DNA reads as TGTGCCACCAGCAGAGATGGAACAACAACTAATGAAAAACTGTTTTTT.

The gene calls are TRBV5-1 and TRBJ2-1; TRBD2 matches at 10 bases. Germline V gene sequence: CDR1 SGHRS, CDR2 YFSETQ. This CDR3 is 17 amino acids long. The ends lost 0 bases at V and 10 bases at J; junction bases unmatched: 13. CDR3 protein: CASSLGLAGELGYEQFF. CDR3 bases: TGCGCCAGCAGCTTGGGGCTAGCGGGAGAACTTGGTTACGAGCAGTTCTTC.

J is TRBJ2-5 and V is TRBV30; D remains unclear. Trimming removed 3 bases at V and 2 bases at J, with 1 base between. The germline V gene has CDR1 GTSNPN and CDR2 SVGIG (reference sequence). This CDR3 spans 10 amino acids. This CDR3 reads CAWRQETQYF. The DNA for the CDR3 is TGTGCCTGGAGACAAGAGACCCAGTACTTC.

This sequence joins TRBV10-1 and TRBJ2-7; D may correspond to TRBD1 or TRBD2 (6 bases each). Trimming removed 4 bases at V and 3 bases at J, with 16 bases between. This CDR3 is 15 amino acids long. From germline, CDR1 is WNHNN and CDR2 SYGVQD (reference sequence). CDR3 nucleotide sequence: TGCGCCAGCAGTGGGGGGGCGGGCCGGCTCTACGAGCAGTACTTC. Translation: CASSGGAGRLYEQYF.

The V call is TRBV13, the J call TRBJ2-7; 9 bases align to TRBD1. The CDR3 is 12 residues long. Germline trimming cut 5 bases from V and 10 bases from J; bases unmatched to any gene: 6. Germline CDR1 is PRHDT and CDR2 is FYEKMQ (reference sequence). CDR3 residues: CASSRDRAEQYF. The CDR3 region has the DNA TGTGCCAGCAGCCGGGACAGGGCCGAACAGTACTTC. The variable domain in full, completed from reference TRBV13 and TRBJ2-7, reads AAGVIQSPRHLIKEKRETATLKCYPIPRHDTVYWYQQGPGQDPQFLISFYEKMQSDKGSIPDRFSAQQFSDYHSELNMSSLELGDSALYFCASSRDRAEQYFGPGTRLTVT.

DNA of the CDR3: TGTGCCAGCTCACCACCGGTCGGGCCCACTGGAAACACCATATATTTT. It encodes CASSPPVGPTGNTIYF. The chain couples TRBV18 to TRBJ1-3, with D unclear. This CDR3 region has 16 residues. From germline, CDR1 is KGHSH and CDR2 LQKENI. The V end lost 0 bases, the J end lost 2 bases, and 11 bases lay between the germline ends.

V gene TRBV5-8 combines with J gene TRBJ2-2, with 8 nucleotides matching TRBD1. CDR3 length equals 15 residues. V was pared by 4 bases and J by 5 bases, with 7 bases of the junction left unmatched. Germline-derived CDR1 and CDR2 are SGHTS and YDEGEE. The CDR3 loop reads CASSRRTGRTGELFF. CDR3 in DNA: TGTGCCAGCAGCCGCCGGACAGGGCGGACCGGGGAGCTGTTTTTT.

This rearrangement joins TRBV7-9 to TRBJ1-1; TRBD1 agrees at 7 bases. J was trimmed by 4 bases and V by 5 bases; bases with no gene match: 13. CDR3 size: 16 residues. Germline V gene sequence: CDR1 SEHNR, CDR2 FQNEAQ (reference sequence). This chain's CDR3 is CASSVTPGGSPTEAFF. DNA for the CDR3: TGTGCCAGCAGCGTTACTCCAGGGGGATCGCCCACTGAAGCTTTCTTT.

The chain is built from TRBV9 and TRBJ2-5; perhaps TRBD2 as D (6 bases). CDR3 length: 14 amino acids. Germline V lookup: CDR1 SGDLS, CDR2 YYNGEE. Trimming took off 0 bases at V and 5 bases at J, with 11 bases between the two ends. The CDR3 coding sequence is TGTGCCAGCAGCGTAGCTGCGGGACTCGAGACCCAGTACTTC. It yields the protein CASSVAAGLETQYF.

The J gene is TRBJ2-5, the V gene TRBV11-2; D gene ambiguous. Germline lookup yields CDR1 SGHAT and CDR2 FQNNGV. The CDR3 length is 14 residues. Deletions cut 4 bases from V and 2 bases from J, with 11 bases between. CDR3 sequence (DNA): TGTGCCAGCAGCTCCTACAGATCTCAAGAGACCCAGTACTTC. It is translated as CASSSYRSQETQYF.

The chain employs TRBV7-9 and TRBJ1-2, with a possible D match to TRBD1 (5 bases). The CDR3 sequence is 15 residues long. CDR1 and CDR2 from the germline V gene are SEHNR and FQNEAQ (reference sequence). The ends were cut back, 5 bases at V and 0 bases at J, with 13 bases in the middle. This CDR3 is CASSRGGGPNYGYTF. The CDR3 DNA follows: TGTGCCAGCAGCCGCGGTGGGGGTCCTAACTATGGCTACACCTTC.

This clone was seen only once. V gene TRBV30 combines with J gene TRBJ2-1; perhaps TRBD1 as D (5 bases). From germline, CDR1 is GTSNPN and CDR2 SVGIG (reference sequence). The CDR3 has 12 amino acids. The germline V and J ends were trimmed by 3 bases and 7 bases, with 10 bases remaining between them. The CDR3 loop reads CAWSLRQNEQFF. DNA of the CDR3: TGTGCCTGGAGCCTTAGACAGAATGAGCAGTTCTTC.

The chain has TRBV28 and TRBJ2-7; no clear D gene. Germline-derived CDR1 and CDR2 are MDHEN and SYDVKM. The CDR3 length is 12 residues. V was trimmed by 6 bases and J by 12 bases, leaving 18 bases between them. CDR3 sequence reads: CASSRIEQVRYF. The CDR3 DNA is TGTGCCAGCAGCCGAATCGAGCAGGTTCGGTACTTC.

The chain uses TRBV7-2 and TRBJ2-5; D perhaps matches TRBD2 (6 bases). CDR3 length equals 12 residues. CDR1 and CDR2 (germline): SGHTA, FQGNSA. V was clipped by 5 bases and J by 2 bases, with 6 bases between them. CDR3 sequence: CASSGGQETQYF. Written as DNA, the CDR3 is TGTGCCAGCAGCGGAGGGCAAGAGACCCAGTACTTC.

A single count supports this clone. This chain joins TRBV6-1 and TRBJ2-5; D could derive from TRBD1 or TRBD2 (5 bases each). There are 12 residues in the CDR3. Trimming cost V 7 bases and J 5 bases, with 11 bases left between them. The V gene's germline CDR1 is MNHNS and CDR2 SASEGT. CDR3 protein: CASNSRGETQYF. CDR3 nucleotides: TGTGCCAGCAACTCTCGGGGCGAGACCCAGTACTTC.